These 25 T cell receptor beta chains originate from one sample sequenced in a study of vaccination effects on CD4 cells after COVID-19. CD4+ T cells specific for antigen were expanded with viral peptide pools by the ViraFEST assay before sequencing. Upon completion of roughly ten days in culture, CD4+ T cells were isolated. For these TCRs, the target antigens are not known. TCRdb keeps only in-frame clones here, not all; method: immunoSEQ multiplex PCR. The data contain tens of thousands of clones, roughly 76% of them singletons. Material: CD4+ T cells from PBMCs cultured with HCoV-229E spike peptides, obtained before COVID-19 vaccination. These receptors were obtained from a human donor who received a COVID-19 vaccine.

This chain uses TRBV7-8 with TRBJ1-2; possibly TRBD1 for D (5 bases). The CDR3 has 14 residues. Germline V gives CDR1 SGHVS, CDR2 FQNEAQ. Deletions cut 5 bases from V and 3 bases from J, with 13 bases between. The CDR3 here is CASSTNGGDYGYTF. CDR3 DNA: TGTGCCAGCAGCACAAATGGGGGGGACTATGGCTACACCTTC.

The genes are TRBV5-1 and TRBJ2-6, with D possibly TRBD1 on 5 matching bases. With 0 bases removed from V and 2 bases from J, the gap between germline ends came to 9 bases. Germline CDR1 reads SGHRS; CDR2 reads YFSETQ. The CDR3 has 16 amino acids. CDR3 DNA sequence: TGCGCCAGCAGCTTGGGTGGGGCAACTGGGGCCAACGTCCTGACTTTC. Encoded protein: CASSLGGATGANVLTF. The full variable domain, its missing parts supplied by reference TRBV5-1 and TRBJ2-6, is KAGVTQTPRYLIKTRGQQVTLSCSPISGHRSVSWYQQTPGQGLQFLFEYFSETQRNKGNFPGRFSGRQFSNSRSEMNVSTLELGDSALYLCASSLGGATGANVLTFGAGSRLTVL.

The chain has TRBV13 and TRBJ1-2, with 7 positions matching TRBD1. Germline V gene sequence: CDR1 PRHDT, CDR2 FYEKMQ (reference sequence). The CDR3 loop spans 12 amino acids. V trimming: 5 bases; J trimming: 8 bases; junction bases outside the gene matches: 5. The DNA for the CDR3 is TGTGCCAGCAGCAATCACAGGGGCGGCTACACCTTC. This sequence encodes CASSNHRGGYTF. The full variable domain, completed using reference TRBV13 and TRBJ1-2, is AAGVIQSPRHLIKEKRETATLKCYPIPRHDTVYWYQQGPGQDPQFLISFYEKMQSDKGSIPDRFSAQQFSDYHSELNMSSLELGDSALYFCASSNHRGGYTFGSGTRLTVV.

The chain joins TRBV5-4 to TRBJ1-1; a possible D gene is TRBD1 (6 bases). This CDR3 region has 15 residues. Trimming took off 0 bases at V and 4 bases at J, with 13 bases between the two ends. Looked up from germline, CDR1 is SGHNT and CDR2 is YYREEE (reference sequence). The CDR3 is CASSLGGGLGTEAFF. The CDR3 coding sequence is TGTGCCAGCAGCTTGGGCGGGGGGCTGGGCACTGAAGCTTTCTTT.

CDR3 nucleotide sequence: TGTGCCTGGAGCCGAACAGGGGGACGGGGCTACACCTTC. Amino acids: CAWSRTGGRGYTF. This chain connects TRBV30 to TRBJ1-2; 8 positions agree with TRBD1. This CDR3 is built from 13 residues. The V gene end was trimmed by 3 bases and the J gene end by 8 bases; junction bases not matched to a gene: 8. Germline V gives CDR1 GTSNPN, CDR2 SVGIG (reference sequence).

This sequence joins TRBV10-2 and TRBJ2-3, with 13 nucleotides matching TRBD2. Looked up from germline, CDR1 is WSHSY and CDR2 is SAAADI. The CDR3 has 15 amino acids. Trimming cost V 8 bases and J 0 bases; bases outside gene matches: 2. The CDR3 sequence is CASGLAGASTDTQYF. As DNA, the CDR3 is TGCGCCAGCGGACTAGCGGGGGCTAGCACAGATACGCAGTATTTT.

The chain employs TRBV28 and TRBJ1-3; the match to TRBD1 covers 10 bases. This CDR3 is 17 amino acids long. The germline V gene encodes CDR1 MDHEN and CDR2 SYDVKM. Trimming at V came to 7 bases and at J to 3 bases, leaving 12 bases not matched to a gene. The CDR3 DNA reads TGTGCCAGCATCACCCCCGGCGGGACAGGGGTTGGAAACACCATATATTTT. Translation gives CASITPGGTGVGNTIYF.

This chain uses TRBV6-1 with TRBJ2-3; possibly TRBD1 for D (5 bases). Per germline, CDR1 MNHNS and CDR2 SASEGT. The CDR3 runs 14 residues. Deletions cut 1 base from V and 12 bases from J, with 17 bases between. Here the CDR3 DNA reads TGTGCCAGCAGTGAAGGCTATTTGGCAGGGTTACAGTATTTT. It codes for CASSEGYLAGLQYF.

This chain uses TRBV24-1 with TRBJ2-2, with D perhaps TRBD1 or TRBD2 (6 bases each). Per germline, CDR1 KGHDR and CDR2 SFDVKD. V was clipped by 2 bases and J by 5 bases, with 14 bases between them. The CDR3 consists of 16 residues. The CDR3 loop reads CATSDWGAAGTGELFF. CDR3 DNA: TGTGCCACCAGTGATTGGGGGGCGGCAGGGACCGGGGAGCTGTTTTTT.

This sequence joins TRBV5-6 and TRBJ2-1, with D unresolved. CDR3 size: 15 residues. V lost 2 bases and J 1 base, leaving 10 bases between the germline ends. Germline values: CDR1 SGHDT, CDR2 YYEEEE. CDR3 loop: CASSLFGLSYNEQFF. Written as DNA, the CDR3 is TGTGCCAGCAGCTTATTCGGGCTTTCCTACAATGAGCAGTTCTTC.

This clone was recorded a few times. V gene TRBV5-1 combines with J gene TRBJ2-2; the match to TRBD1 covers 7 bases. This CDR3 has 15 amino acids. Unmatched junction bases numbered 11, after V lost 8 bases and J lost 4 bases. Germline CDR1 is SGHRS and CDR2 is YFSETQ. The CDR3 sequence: CASATRGPSTGELFF. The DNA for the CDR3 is TGCGCCAGTGCTACAAGGGGGCCGAGCACCGGGGAGCTGTTTTTT.

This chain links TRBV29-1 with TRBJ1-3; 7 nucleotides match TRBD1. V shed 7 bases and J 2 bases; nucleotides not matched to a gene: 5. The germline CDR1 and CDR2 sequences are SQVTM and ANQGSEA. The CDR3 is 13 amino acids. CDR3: CSGVTGAGNTIYF. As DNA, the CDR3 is TGCAGCGGAGTTACAGGGGCTGGAAACACCATATATTTT.

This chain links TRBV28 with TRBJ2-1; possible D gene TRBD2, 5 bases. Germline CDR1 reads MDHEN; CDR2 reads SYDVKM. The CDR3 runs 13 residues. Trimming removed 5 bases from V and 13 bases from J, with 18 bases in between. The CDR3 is CASSTIQPGGQFF. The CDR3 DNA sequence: TGTGCCAGCAGTACGATCCAGCCCGGAGGTCAGTTCTTC.

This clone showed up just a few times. The CDR3 spells CASSLGDFNGYTF. The CDR3 nucleotides are TGCGCCAGCAGCTTGGGGGACTTCAACGGCTACACCTTC. The chain carries TRBV5-1 and TRBJ1-2, with D possibly TRBD1 on 5 matching bases. CDR3 length equals 13 residues. The germline CDR1 and CDR2 sequences are SGHRS and YFSETQ. V was shortened by 0 bases and J by 8 bases, with 11 bases between the two germline ends.

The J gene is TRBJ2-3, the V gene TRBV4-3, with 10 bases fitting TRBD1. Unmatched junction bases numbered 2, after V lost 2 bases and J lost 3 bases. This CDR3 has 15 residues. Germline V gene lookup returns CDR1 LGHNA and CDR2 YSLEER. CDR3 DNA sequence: TGCGCCAGCAGCCAACTGGACAGGGGGACAGATACGCAGTATTTT. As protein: CASSQLDRGTDTQYF.

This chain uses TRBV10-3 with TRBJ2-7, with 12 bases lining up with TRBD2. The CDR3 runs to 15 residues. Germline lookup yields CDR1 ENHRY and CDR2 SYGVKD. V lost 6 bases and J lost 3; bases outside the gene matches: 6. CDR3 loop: CAIRPGLAGNYEQYV. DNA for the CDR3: TGTGCCATCAGGCCCGGACTAGCGGGGAACTACGAGCAGTACGTC.

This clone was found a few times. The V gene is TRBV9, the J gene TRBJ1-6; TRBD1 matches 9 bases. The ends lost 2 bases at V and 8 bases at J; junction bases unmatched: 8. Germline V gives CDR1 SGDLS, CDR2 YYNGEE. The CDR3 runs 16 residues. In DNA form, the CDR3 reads TGTGCCAGCAGCGTCACAGGGGGCGCCCCAGATTCACCCCTCCACTTT. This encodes CASSVTGGAPDSPLHF.

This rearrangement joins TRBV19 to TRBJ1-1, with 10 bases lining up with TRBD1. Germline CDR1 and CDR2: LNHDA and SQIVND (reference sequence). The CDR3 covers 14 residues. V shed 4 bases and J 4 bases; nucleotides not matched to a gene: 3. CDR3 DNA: TGTGCCAGTAGTAGCCGGACAGGGGGCACTGAAGCTTTCTTT. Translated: CASSSRTGGTEAFF.

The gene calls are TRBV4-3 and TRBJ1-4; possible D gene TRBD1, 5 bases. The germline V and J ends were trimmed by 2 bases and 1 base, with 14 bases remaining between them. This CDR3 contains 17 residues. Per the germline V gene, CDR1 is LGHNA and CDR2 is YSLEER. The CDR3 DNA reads TGCGCCAGCAGCCAAAATCAGGGCAGGCTAACTAATGAAAAACTGTTTTTT. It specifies CASSQNQGRLTNEKLFF.

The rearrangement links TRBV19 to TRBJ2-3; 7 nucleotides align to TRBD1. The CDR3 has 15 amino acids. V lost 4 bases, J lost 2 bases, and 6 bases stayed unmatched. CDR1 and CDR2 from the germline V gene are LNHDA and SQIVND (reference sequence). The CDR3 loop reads CASSSRQGATDTQYF. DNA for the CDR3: TGTGCCAGTAGTAGCCGACAGGGAGCCACAGATACGCAGTATTTT.

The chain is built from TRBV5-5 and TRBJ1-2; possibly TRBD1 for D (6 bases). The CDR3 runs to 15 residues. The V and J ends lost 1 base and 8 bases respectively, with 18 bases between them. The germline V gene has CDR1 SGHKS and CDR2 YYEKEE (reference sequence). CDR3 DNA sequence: TGTGCCAGCAGCTTGTCAGCCCGAGGGGGGGAAGGCTACACCTTC. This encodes CASSLSARGGEGYTF. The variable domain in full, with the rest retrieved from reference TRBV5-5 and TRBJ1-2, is DAGVTQSPTHLIKTRGQQVTLRCSPISGHKSVSWYQQVLGQGPQFIFQYYEKEERGRGNFPDRFSARQFPNYSSELNVNALLLGDSALYLCASSLSARGGEGYTFGSGTRLTVV.

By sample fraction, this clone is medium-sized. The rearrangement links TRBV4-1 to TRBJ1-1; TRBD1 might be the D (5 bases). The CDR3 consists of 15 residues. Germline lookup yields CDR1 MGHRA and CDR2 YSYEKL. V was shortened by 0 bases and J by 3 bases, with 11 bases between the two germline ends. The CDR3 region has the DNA TGCGCCAGCAGCCAAGAGACCACAGGAGACACTGAAGCTTTCTTT. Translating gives CASSQETTGDTEAFF.

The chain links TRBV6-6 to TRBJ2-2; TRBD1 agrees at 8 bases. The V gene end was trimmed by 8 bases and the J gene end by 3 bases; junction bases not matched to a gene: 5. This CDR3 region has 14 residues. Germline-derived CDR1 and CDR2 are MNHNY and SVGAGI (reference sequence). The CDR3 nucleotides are TGTGCCAGCCTGGACAGGGATGACACCGGGGAGCTGTTTTTT. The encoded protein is CASLDRDDTGELFF.

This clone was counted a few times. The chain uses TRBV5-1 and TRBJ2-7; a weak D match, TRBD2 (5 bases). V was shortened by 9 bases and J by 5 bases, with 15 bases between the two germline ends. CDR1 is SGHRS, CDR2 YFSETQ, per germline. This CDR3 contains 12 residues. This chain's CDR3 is CAIREGFHEQYV. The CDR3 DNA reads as TGCGCCATCCGGGAAGGATTCCACGAGCAGTACGTC.

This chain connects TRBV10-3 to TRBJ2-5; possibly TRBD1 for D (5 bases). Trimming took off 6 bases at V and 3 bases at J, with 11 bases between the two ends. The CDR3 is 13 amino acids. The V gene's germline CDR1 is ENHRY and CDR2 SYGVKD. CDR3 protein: CAISPDREETQYF. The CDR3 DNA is TGTGCCATCAGCCCTGACAGAGAAGAGACCCAGTACTTC.